What follows are 18 T cell receptor beta chains derived from one specimen sequenced in a study of T cell clonotyping in hematopoietic cell transplantation. Sequencing was performed with immunoSEQ multiplex PCR; in TCRdb, only in-frame clones are kept and a portion is missing. The sample yields several thousand clones, 65% to 80% seen once. The specimen comprised PBMCs, sampled 100 days after allogeneic stem cell transplant. Receptors originate from a male patient aged 55 to 69 who had an allogeneic stem cell transplant, so the T cells may come from the graft donor. Some clones in this sample may be carry-over from other donors' samples.

The sample holds a few counts of this clone. The rearrangement uses TRBV11-1 and TRBJ1-1; TRBD1 might be the D (5 bases). V was shortened by 2 bases and J by 1 base, with 11 bases between the two germline ends. CDR3 length: 15 amino acids. Germline lookup yields CDR1 SGHAT and CDR2 FQDESV (reference sequence). This CDR3 reads CASSLRAGRNTEAFF. The CDR3 nucleotides are TGTGCCAGCAGCTTAAGGGCAGGGAGGAACACTGAAGCTTTCTTT. Combining the CDR3 with reference TRBV11-1 and TRBJ1-1 gives the whole variable domain EAEVAQSPRYKITEKSQAVAFWCDPISGHATLYWYRQILGQGPELLVQFQDESVVDDSQLPKDRFSAERLKGVDSTLKIQPAELGDSAMYLCASSLRAGRNTEAFFGQGTRLTVV.

This clone was detected only once. The rearrangement uses TRBV6-5 and TRBJ2-7; 12 nucleotides line up with TRBD2. Trimming at V came to 10 bases and at J to 7 bases, leaving 11 bases not matched to a gene. Germline lookup yields CDR1 MNHEY and CDR2 SVGAGI. This CDR3 has 14 amino acids. CDR3 bases: TGTGCCATCCGGACTAGCGGGGCCGTATGGGAGCAGTACTTC. Protein product: CAIRTSGAVWEQYF.

This clone turned up a few times. The rearrangement joins TRBV9 to TRBJ2-5; D is undetermined. This CDR3 region has 13 residues. V was pared by 0 bases and J by 5 bases, with 8 bases between. Germline CDR1 and CDR2: SGDLS and YYNGEE. The DNA for the CDR3 is TGTGCCAGCAGCGTAGGGACCACCGAGACCCAGTACTTC. Protein product: CASSVGTTETQYF.

The chain couples TRBV7-2 to TRBJ2-3; 7 bases fit TRBD2. V shed 5 bases and J 1 base; nucleotides not matched to a gene: 9. The CDR3 spans 16 residues. Germline loops: CDR1 SGHTA, CDR2 FQGNSA. Here the CDR3 reads CASSPGGSGGTDTQYF. In DNA form, the CDR3 reads TGTGCCAGCAGCCCCGGTGGGAGCGGGGGCACAGATACGCAGTATTTT.

The rearrangement joins TRBV11-3 to TRBJ2-7; TRBD2 matches at 14 bases. The germline gives CDR1 SGHNT, CDR2 YENEEA. Trimming removed 4 bases from V and 5 bases from J; junction bases left unmatched: 4. This CDR3 has 15 amino acids. In DNA, the CDR3 is TGTGCCAGCAGCTCGGGGGGACTAGCGGGGGACGAGCAGTACTTC. The encoded protein is CASSSGGLAGDEQYF. The whole variable domain, filled in from reference TRBV11-3 and TRBJ2-7, reads EAGVVQSPRYKIIEKKQPVAFWCNPISGHNTLYWYLQNLGQGPELLIRYENEEAVDDSQLPKDRFSAERLKGVDSTLKIQPAELGDSAVYLCASSSGGLAGDEQYFGPGTRLTVT.

J is TRBJ2-7 and V is TRBV19, with D perhaps TRBD1 (6 bases). V was shortened by 2 bases and J by 5 bases, with 10 bases between the two germline ends. This CDR3 is built from 13 residues. Germline lookup yields CDR1 LNHDA and CDR2 SQIVND (reference sequence). The CDR3 loop reads CASSILQGDEQYF. CDR3 sequence (DNA): TGTGCCAGTAGTATATTACAGGGCGACGAGCAGTACTTC. The full variable domain, in which reference TRBV19 and TRBJ2-7 provide the parts outside the CDR3, is DGGITQSPKYLFRKEGQNVTLSCEQNLNHDAMYWYRQDPGQGLRLIYYSQIVNDFQKGDIAEGYSVSREKKESFPLTVTSAQKNPTAFYLCASSILQGDEQYFGPGTRLTVT.

V gene TRBV10-1 combines with J gene TRBJ1-3, with D possibly being TRBD1 (5 bases). V lost 6 bases and J lost 2, with 11 bases in between. Per germline, CDR1 WNHNN and CDR2 SYGVQD (reference sequence). The CDR3 spans 14 residues. The CDR3 DNA follows: TGCGCCAGCAGCGCGGGGACGGCTGGAAACACCATATATTTT. Translated, it gives CASSAGTAGNTIYF.

The DNA for the CDR3 is TGTGCCAGCTCACCACTTCCGAGCGGGCCTAGCACAGATACGCAGTATTTT. This sequence encodes CASSPLPSGPSTDTQYF. The chain is built from TRBV18 and TRBJ2-3; perhaps TRBD2 as D (6 bases). The CDR3 loop spans 17 amino acids. V was shortened by 1 base and J by 0 bases, with 14 bases between the two germline ends. Germline V lookup: CDR1 KGHSH, CDR2 LQKENI.

This clone showed up just a few times. The rearrangement uses TRBV2 and TRBJ1-2; D uncertain. The germline V and J ends were trimmed by 4 bases and 5 bases, with 8 bases remaining between them. CDR3 length: 12 residues. Germline CDR1 and CDR2: SNHLY and FYNNEI. The CDR3 sequence is CASSVRVYGYTF. In DNA, the CDR3 is TGTGCCAGCAGTGTGAGAGTTTATGGCTACACCTTC.

By its share, this clone is large. This chain uses TRBV9 with TRBJ1-4; the D is unclear. The length of the CDR3 is 15 residues. Between the trimmed V and J ends, which lost 0 bases and 7 bases, there was a span of 13 bases. Germline CDR1 SGDLS, CDR2 YYNGEE. The CDR3 DNA follows: TGTGCCAGCAGCGTAGCAGACCATCTTAGTGAAAAACTGTTTTTT. Translating it yields CASSVADHLSEKLFF.

This rearrangement joins TRBV9 to TRBJ2-1; 8 bases align to TRBD2. Germline V gives CDR1 SGDLS, CDR2 YYNGEE. V shed 0 bases and J 1 base; nucleotides not matched to a gene: 3. This CDR3 spans 16 amino acids. CDR3 sequence reads: CASSVVGLVSYNEQFF. The CDR3 DNA follows: TGTGCCAGCAGCGTAGTGGGACTAGTGTCCTACAATGAGCAGTTCTTC.

The chain combines TRBV6-1 with TRBJ1-2; D is perhaps TRBD1 (5 bases). There are 14 residues in the CDR3. Trimming took off 7 bases at V and 4 bases at J, with 16 bases between the two ends. From germline, CDR1 is MNHNS and CDR2 SASEGT. CDR3 nucleotide sequence: TGTGCCAGCACCGGGGACCTCCCGCCCTATGGCTACACCTTC. Translated, it gives CASTGDLPPYGYTF.

This clone was observed a few times. This rearrangement joins TRBV6-5 to TRBJ1-1, with 9 nucleotides matching TRBD1. This CDR3 region has 14 residues. The ends lost 6 bases at V and 4 bases at J; junction bases unmatched: 6. Germline-derived CDR1 and CDR2 are MNHEY and SVGAGI. The CDR3 region is CASSRKTGGTEAFF. The CDR3 region has the DNA TGTGCCAGCAGCCGCAAGACAGGGGGCACTGAAGCTTTCTTT.

V usage is TRBV27 and J usage is TRBJ1-2; D unclear. The CDR3 runs 14 residues. V was trimmed by 8 bases and J by 7 bases, leaving 20 bases between them. The germline gives CDR1 MNHEY, CDR2 SMNVEV (reference sequence). The CDR3 region has the DNA TGTGCCAGCCATCCCTCCGCAGGAGGAGTTGGCTACACCTTC. Protein product: CASHPSAGGVGYTF.

The genes are TRBV28 and TRBJ2-7; D is perhaps TRBD1 or TRBD2 (5 bases each). Per germline, CDR1 MDHEN and CDR2 SYDVKM. This CDR3 region has 12 residues. V lost 6 bases and J 2 bases, leaving 8 bases between the germline ends. The CDR3: CASSQGPYEQYF. CDR3 in DNA: TGTGCCAGCAGCCAGGGACCCTACGAGCAGTACTTC.

A single count supports this clone. The gene calls are TRBV7-6 and TRBJ1-1; D remains ambiguous. Germline V gene sequence: CDR1 SGHVS, CDR2 FNYEAQ. Trimming took off 1 base at V and 4 bases at J, with 7 bases between the two ends. The CDR3 has 13 residues. This CDR3 is CASSLEKGTEAFF. The CDR3 nucleotides are TGTGCCAGCAGCTTAGAAAAGGGCACTGAAGCTTTCTTT. Full variable domain (remainder filled in from reference TRBV7-6 and TRBJ1-1): GAGVSQSPRYKVTKRGQDVALRCDPISGHVSLYWYRQALGQGPEFLTYFNYEAQQDKSGLPNDRFSAERPEGSISTLTIQRTEQRDSAMYRCASSLEKGTEAFFGQGTRLTVV.

The chain has TRBV15 and TRBJ2-3, with D perhaps matching TRBD1 (6 bases). Germline CDR1 is LNHNV and CDR2 is YYDKDF (reference sequence). V gave up 0 bases and J gave up 3 bases, with 10 bases separating them. The CDR3 is made up of 15 amino acids. CDR3 DNA sequence: TGTGCCACCAGCAGAGATCAGGGGATAACAGATACGCAGTATTTT. Translation: CATSRDQGITDTQYF.

This clone appeared a few times. This chain links TRBV7-2 with TRBJ1-2, with 7 bases aligning to TRBD1. The CDR3 covers 17 residues. Per the germline V gene, CDR1 is SGHTA and CDR2 is FQGNSA. The J segment lost 4 bases and the V segment lost 4 bases, leaving 15 bases of the junction unmatched. CDR3 residues: CASSSAPGGQPIYGYTF. The CDR3 nucleotides read TGTGCCAGCAGCTCCGCCCCAGGGGGACAGCCGATCTATGGCTACACCTTC.